This record concerns one T cell receptor beta chain sequence. Each single cDNA molecule received a unique molecular identifier. MiXCR, run by TCRdb on the 5' RACE reads, gives a single entry per CDR3 protein. Of about 89,000 distinct CDR3 sequences in the sample, around a sixth were seen once. The record originates from a study of early T cells in non-severe SARS-CoV-2 infection. Study in general: Unsorted whole-blood RNA was sequenced in bulk, leaving chains unpaired.

Germline assignment: CDR1 LGHNA and CDR2 YSLEER. The CDR3 has 13 residues. V shed 1 base and J shed 7 bases, with 5 bases lying between them. The V call is TRBV4-3, the J call TRBJ1-6; D gene ambiguous. This sequence was found in an adult who was a healthcare worker with PCR-confirmed SARS-CoV-2 infection or an uninfected control (not recorded which). Sequenced material: whole blood, taken at baseline. Here the CDR3 DNA reads TGCGCCAGCAGCCAAGCGGAAAATTCACCCCTCCACTTT. As protein: CASSQAENSPLHF.